Listed below are T cell receptor beta chains from one sample, sequenced in a study of blood T cell repertoires in COVID-19. Sequenced by immunoSEQ multiplex PCR; TCRdb stores in-frame clones only, minus some. This sample carries 250,000 to 300,000 clones, just under 90% of them seen once, and the ten largest clones take 3% to 4%. Sequences were obtained from peripheral blood. The receptors stem from a woman in her forties with acute or convalescent COVID-19. Both conserved end residues are trimmed from each CDR3.

V gene,CDR3 protein
TRBV11-2,ASSPGTSGGQETQY
TRBV19,ASKPGQGNSPLH
TRBV6-1,ASSERVQGKSSNQPQH
TRBV7-9,ASSPGGVAEAF
TRBV10-3,AINGGLGQETQY
TRBV3-1/TRBV3-2,ASSLYRGTEAF
TRBV10-2,ASSGMGLAGLSTDTQY
TRBV6-5,ASSSGGLGNTIY
TRBV18,ASSPGLQGTGNTIY
TRBV7-2,ASSFSGGPYNEQF
TRBV20-1,SARADTQY
TRBV13,ASSSQGTTEAF
TRBV5-1,ASSFGQMNTEAF
TRBV5-4,ASSSHRGFREKLF
TRBV11-3,ASSLDDGAWRAQSNQPQH
TRBV18,ASSPMITGTGGTEAF
TRBV7-6,AGAGNEAF
TRBV10-3,AIGGTGDNYGYT
TRBV24-1,ATSERGTTRYNEQF
TRBV15,ATSPRLGQTSGNTIY
TRBV20-1,SAPGGYT
TRBV3-1/TRBV3-2,ASSPDVPRGDYGYT